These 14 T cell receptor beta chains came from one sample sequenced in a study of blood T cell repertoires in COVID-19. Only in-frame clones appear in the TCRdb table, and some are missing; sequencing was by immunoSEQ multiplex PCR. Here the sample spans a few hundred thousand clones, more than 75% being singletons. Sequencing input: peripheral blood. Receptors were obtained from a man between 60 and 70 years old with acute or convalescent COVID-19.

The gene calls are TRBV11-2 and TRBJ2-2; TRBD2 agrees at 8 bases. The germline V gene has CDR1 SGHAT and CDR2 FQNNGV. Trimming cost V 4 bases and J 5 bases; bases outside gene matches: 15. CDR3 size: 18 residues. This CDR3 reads CASSSQISRGVLTGELFF. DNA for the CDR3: TGTGCCAGCAGCTCACAAATTTCGCGGGGGGTTTTGACCGGGGAGCTGTTTTTT.

The CDR3 reads CASSPGSGQGRLGYTF. The CDR3 bases are TGTGCCAGCTCACCAGGGTCTGGACAGGGTAGACTTGGCTACACCTTC. The rearrangement links TRBV18 to TRBJ1-2; the match to TRBD1 covers 8 bases. The CDR3 consists of 16 residues. Germline V gene data show CDR1 as KGHSH and CDR2 as LQKENI. J gave up 7 bases and V 2 bases, and 12 bases lay outside the gene matches. The whole variable domain, filled in from reference TRBV18 and TRBJ1-2, reads NAGVMQNPRHLVRRRGQEARLRCSPMKGHSHVYWYRQLPEEGLKFMVYLQKENIIDESGMPKERFSAEFPKEGPSILRIQQVVRGDSAAYFCASSPGSGQGRLGYTFGSGTRLTVV.

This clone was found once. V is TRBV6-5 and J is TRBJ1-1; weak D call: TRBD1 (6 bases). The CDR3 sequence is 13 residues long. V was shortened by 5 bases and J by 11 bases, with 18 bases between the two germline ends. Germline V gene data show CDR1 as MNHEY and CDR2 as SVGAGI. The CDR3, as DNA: TGTGCCAGCAGTCCCACACAACAGGGAGAGGCTTTCTTT. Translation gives CASSPTQQGEAFF.

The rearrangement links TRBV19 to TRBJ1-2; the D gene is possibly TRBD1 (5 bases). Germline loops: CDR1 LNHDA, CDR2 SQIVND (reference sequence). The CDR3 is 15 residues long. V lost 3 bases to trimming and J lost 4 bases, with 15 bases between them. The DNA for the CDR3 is TGTGCCAGTAGTATGCGGCAGGGCGAAGGCTATGGCTACACCTTC. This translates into CASSMRQGEGYGYTF.

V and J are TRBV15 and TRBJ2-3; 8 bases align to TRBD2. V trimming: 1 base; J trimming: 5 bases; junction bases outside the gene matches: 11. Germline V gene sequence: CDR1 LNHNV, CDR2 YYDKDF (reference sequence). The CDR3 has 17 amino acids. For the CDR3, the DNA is TGTGCCACCAGCAGAGGGTGGCGAGCGGGGGAGGGAGATACGCAGTATTTT. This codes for CATSRGWRAGEGDTQYF.

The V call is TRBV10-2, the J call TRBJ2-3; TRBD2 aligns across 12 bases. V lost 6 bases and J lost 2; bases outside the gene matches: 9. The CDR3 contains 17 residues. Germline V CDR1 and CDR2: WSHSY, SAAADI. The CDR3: CASSLAGGRGPTDTQYF. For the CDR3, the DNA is TGCGCCAGCAGCCTAGCGGGGGGGCGGGGCCCCACAGATACGCAGTATTTT.

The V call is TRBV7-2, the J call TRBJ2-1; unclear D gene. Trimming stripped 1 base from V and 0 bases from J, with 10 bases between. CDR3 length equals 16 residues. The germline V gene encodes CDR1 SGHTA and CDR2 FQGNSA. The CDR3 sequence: CASSLGALSSYNEQFF. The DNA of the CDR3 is TGTGCCAGCAGCTTAGGGGCGCTCAGCTCCTACAATGAGCAGTTCTTC.

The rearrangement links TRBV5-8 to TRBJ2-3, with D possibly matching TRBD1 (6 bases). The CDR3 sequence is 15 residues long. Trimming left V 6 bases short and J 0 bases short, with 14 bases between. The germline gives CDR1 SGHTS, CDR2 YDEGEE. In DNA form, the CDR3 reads TGTGCCAGCACCTTACAGGGAATTAGCACAGATACGCAGTATTTT. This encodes CASTLQGISTDTQYF. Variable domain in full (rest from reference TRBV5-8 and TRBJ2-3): EAGVTQSPTHLIKTRGQQATLRCSPISGHTSVYWYQQALGLGLQFLLWYDEGEERNRGNFPPRFSGRQFPNYSSELNVNALELEDSALYLCASTLQGISTDTQYFGPGTRLTVL.

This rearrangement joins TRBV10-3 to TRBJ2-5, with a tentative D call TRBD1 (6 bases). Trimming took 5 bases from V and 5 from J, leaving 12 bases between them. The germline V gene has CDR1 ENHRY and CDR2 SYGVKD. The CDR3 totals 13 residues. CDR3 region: CAISLQGTETQYF. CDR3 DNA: TGTGCCATCAGTCTACAGGGAACCGAGACCCAGTACTTC.

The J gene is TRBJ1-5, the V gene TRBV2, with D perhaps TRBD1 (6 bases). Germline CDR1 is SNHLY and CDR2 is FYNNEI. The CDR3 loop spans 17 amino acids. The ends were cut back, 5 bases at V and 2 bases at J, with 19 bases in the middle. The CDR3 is CASSSLTGSGGNQPQHF. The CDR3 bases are TGTGCCAGCAGTTCTCTGACAGGCTCAGGGGGCAATCAGCCCCAGCATTTT.

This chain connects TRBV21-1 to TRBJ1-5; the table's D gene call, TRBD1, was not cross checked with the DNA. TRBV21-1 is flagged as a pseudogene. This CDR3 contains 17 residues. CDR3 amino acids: CASSKDVRDRVWQPQHF. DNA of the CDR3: TGTGCCAGCAGCAAAGACGTTCGGGACAGGGTTTGGCAGCCCCAGCATTTT.

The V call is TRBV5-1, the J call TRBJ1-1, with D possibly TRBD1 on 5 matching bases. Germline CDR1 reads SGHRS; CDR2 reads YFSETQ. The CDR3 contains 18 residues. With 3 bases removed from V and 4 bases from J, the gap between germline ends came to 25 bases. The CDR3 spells CASSSPGGSHEGSTEAFF. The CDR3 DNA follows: TGCGCCAGCAGCTCACCTGGAGGGTCCCACGAGGGGAGCACTGAAGCTTTCTTT. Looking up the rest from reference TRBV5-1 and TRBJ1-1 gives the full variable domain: KAGVTQTPRYLIKTRGQQVTLSCSPISGHRSVSWYQQTPGQGLQFLFEYFSETQRNKGNFPGRFSGRQFSNSRSEMNVSTLELGDSALYLCASSSPGGSHEGSTEAFFGQGTRLTVV.

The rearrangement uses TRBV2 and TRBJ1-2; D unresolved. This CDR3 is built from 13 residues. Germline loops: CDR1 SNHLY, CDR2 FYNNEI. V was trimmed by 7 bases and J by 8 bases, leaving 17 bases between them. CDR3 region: CASTLGRSSGYTF. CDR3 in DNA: TGTGCCAGCACTCTTGGCAGGTCCAGCGGCTACACCTTC.

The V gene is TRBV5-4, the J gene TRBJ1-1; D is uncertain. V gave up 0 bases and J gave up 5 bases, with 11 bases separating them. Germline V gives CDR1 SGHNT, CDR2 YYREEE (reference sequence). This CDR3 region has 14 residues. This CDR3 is CASSLAFRNTEAFF. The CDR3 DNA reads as TGTGCCAGCAGCTTGGCCTTCAGGAATACTGAAGCTTTCTTT.